This T cell receptor beta chain was recorded in a study of shared clonotypes between healthy human individuals. General study findings and limits: What naive subsets generally showed was a larger estimated richness than memory subsets showed.

A deep-level run was used for the assay. Assay used: immunoSEQ multiplex PCR; TCRdb lists only in-frame clones, some missing. The sample yields under 2,000,000 clones, about 95% seen once. CD45RO-negative cells were positively selected for CCR7, leaving out terminally differentiated effector memory CD45RA+ cells. Every contributor of samples was a Caucasian grown-up residing in Nashville, Tennessee. With respect to this clone: Its specificity is not known.

This CDR3 region has 15 residues. Germline loops: CDR1 MGHRA, CDR2 YSYEKL. Trimming removed 6 bases at V and 5 bases at J, with 17 bases between. The source material was naive CD8+ T cells sorted from blood. The clonotype comes from a man between 18 and 29 years old in good health. This chain joins TRBV4-1 and TRBJ2-1; the D is unclear. The CDR3 loop reads CASSYFPTLDNEQFF. The CDR3 bases are TGCGCCAGCAGTTACTTCCCAACCCTTGACAATGAGCAGTTCTTC.